The 16 T cell receptor beta chains presented below share a single source sample, sequenced in a study of CD8 T cells in ankylosing spondylitis. In TCRdb, the 5' RACE reads were re-called with MiXCR into one record per CDR3 protein. The profile shows 40,000 or so distinct CDR3 sequences, 3% of them singletons. Specimen: blood, either unsorted or a sorted T cell fraction (not recorded which). The receptors here all came from a male donor with ankylosing spondylitis or in good health (not recorded which).

Many counts were recorded for this clonotype. The chain combines TRBV9 with TRBJ2-6; no definite D call. CDR3 length equals 17 residues. CDR1 is SGDLS and CDR2 is YYNGEE in the germline V gene. V was pared by 0 bases and J by 3 bases, with 13 bases between. This CDR3 is CASSVGPPVSGANVLTF. DNA for the CDR3: TGTGCCAGCAGCGTAGGTCCGCCCGTGAGTGGGGCCAACGTCCTGACTTTC.

This clonotype occurred many times. This chain links TRBV9 with TRBJ1-1; 7 bases map to TRBD1. In germline, CDR1 is SGDLS, CDR2 YYNGEE. CDR3 length equals 13 residues. V lost 0 bases and J lost 10; bases outside the gene matches: 6. CDR3 coding DNA: TGTGCCAGCAGCGTAGTGGAGGGGGCAGGAGCTTTCTTT. Translating it yields CASSVVEGAGAFF.

This clonotype has ten or more counts. CDR3 nucleotide sequence: TGTGCCAGCAGCGTAGGGGAACTGGGCCATGAAGCTTTCTTT. This codes for CASSVGELGHEAFF. This chain connects TRBV9 to TRBJ1-1; no reliable D call. The germline CDR1 and CDR2 sequences are SGDLS and YYNGEE. V was cut by 0 bases and J by 7 bases, with 13 bases left in between. The CDR3 has 14 amino acids.

This clonotype showed up many times. The chain has TRBV9 and TRBJ2-1; 7 nucleotides agree with TRBD2. After removal of 0 bases from V and 8 bases from J, the junction contained 8 bases not matched to a gene. Germline V lookup: CDR1 SGDLS, CDR2 YYNGEE. The CDR3 contains 15 residues. Here the CDR3 DNA reads TGTGCCAGCAGCGTAGTCGGCGGGAGTTTGGATGAGCAGTTCTTC. Its translation is CASSVVGGSLDEQFF.

This clonotype has ten or more counts. The chain joins TRBV9 to TRBJ2-5; D not resolved. The V gene's germline CDR1 is SGDLS and CDR2 YYNGEE. The V end was cut by 1 base, the J end by 6 bases, with 13 bases between. The CDR3 covers 14 residues. CDR3 bases: TGTGCCAGCAGCGTATCTCCAGGAGAAAAGACCCAGTACTTC. This translates into CASSVSPGEKTQYF.

This clonotype showed up many times. This chain uses TRBV9 with TRBJ2-6; 10 nucleotides align to TRBD1. With V trimmed by 3 bases and J by 0 bases, 9 bases remained unmatched. There are 19 residues in the CDR3. The germline gives CDR1 SGDLS, CDR2 YYNGEE. The CDR3 reads CASSALSGTGASGANVLTF. CDR3 nucleotide sequence: TGTGCCAGCAGCGCCCTGTCCGGGACAGGGGCCTCTGGGGCCAACGTCCTGACTTTC.

This clonotype was counted many times. The chain uses TRBV9 and TRBJ2-1; 8 bases map to TRBD2. The CDR3 consists of 16 residues. Germline-derived CDR1 and CDR2 are SGDLS and YYNGEE. After removal of 3 bases from V and 0 bases from J, the junction contained 5 bases not matched to a gene. CDR3 region: CASSAGRGSSYNEQFF. CDR3 bases: TGTGCCAGCAGCGCCGGGAGGGGGAGCTCCTACAATGAGCAGTTCTTC.

This clonotype was counted ten times or more. This sequence joins TRBV9 and TRBJ2-2; D is unclear. Trimming pared 0 bases from V and 6 bases from J, leaving 21 bases between. The CDR3 consists of 18 residues. Germline CDR1 SGDLS, CDR2 YYNGEE. The CDR3 reads CASSVASSGPELPGELFF. Written as DNA, the CDR3 is TGTGCCAGCAGCGTAGCTTCCTCCGGACCAGAGCTTCCCGGGGAGCTGTTTTTT.

In this sample, this clonotype turned up many times. V usage is TRBV9 and J usage is TRBJ2-1, with D tentatively TRBD2 (5 bases). The CDR3 extends over 16 amino acids. Germline V gene sequence: CDR1 SGDLS, CDR2 YYNGEE. Between the trimmed V and J ends, which lost 0 bases and 9 bases, there was a span of 19 bases. CDR3 loop: CASSVGGGPTRGEQFF. CDR3 in DNA: TGTGCCAGCAGCGTAGGAGGCGGCCCAACTCGGGGTGAGCAGTTCTTC.

The sample holds many counts of this clonotype. This sequence joins TRBV9 and TRBJ2-1; 9 bases agree with TRBD2. V was clipped by 0 bases and J by 5 bases; unmatched bases: 3. Germline V gives CDR1 SGDLS, CDR2 YYNGEE. This CDR3 spans 15 amino acids. Here the CDR3 DNA reads TGTGCCAGCAGCGTAGATGCGGGGGGGCACAATGAGCAGTTCTTC. Its protein is CASSVDAGGHNEQFF.

In this sample, this clonotype turned up many times. The chain carries TRBV9 and TRBJ2-3; D may be TRBD2 (7 bases). Trimming took 3 bases from V and 3 from J, leaving 11 bases between them. CDR1 is SGDLS, CDR2 YYNGEE, per germline. This CDR3 has 14 residues. CDR3 nucleotide sequence: TGTGCCAGCAGCGCGGGGGGCTGGACAGATACGCAGTATTTT. Its protein is CASSAGGWTDTQYF.

This chain connects TRBV9 to TRBJ1-1; TRBD1 might be the D (6 bases). Germline assignment: CDR1 SGDLS and CDR2 YYNGEE. V lost 4 bases and J lost 5, with 18 bases in between. CDR3 length equals 15 residues. The CDR3 DNA sequence: TGTGCCAGCAGCATAGTGGGGGGGCGAGAGACTGAAGCTTTCTTT. It codes for CASSIVGGRETEAFF. The whole variable domain, remainder taken from reference TRBV9 and TRBJ1-1, is DSGVTQTPKHLITATGQRVTLRCSPRSGDLSVYWYQQSLDQGLQFLIQYYNGEERAKGNILERFSAQQFPDLHSELNLSSLELGDSALYFCASSIVGGRETEAFFGQGTRLTVV.

The CDR3 reads CASSVAGGNSYNEQFF. In DNA, the CDR3 is TGTGCCAGCAGCGTAGCCGGGGGGAACTCCTACAATGAGCAGTTCTTC. The rearrangement uses TRBV9 and TRBJ2-1, with 7 bases identical to TRBD2. The CDR3 is 16 residues long. Germline CDR1 and CDR2: SGDLS and YYNGEE. Trimming cost V 0 bases and J 0 bases; bases outside gene matches: 3. Variable domain in full (rest from reference TRBV9 and TRBJ2-1): DSGVTQTPKHLITATGQRVTLRCSPRSGDLSVYWYQQSLDQGLQFLIQYYNGEERAKGNILERFSAQQFPDLHSELNLSSLELGDSALYFCASSVAGGNSYNEQFFGPGTRLTVL.

At least ten counts were recorded for this clonotype. V usage is TRBV9 and J usage is TRBJ2-2; D uncertain. Trimming stripped 0 bases from V and 3 bases from J, with 9 bases between. From germline, CDR1 is SGDLS and CDR2 YYNGEE. The CDR3 covers 15 residues. This CDR3 is CASSVGRHYTGELFF. DNA of the CDR3: TGTGCCAGCAGCGTAGGACGACACTACACCGGGGAGCTGTTTTTT.

In its sample, this clonotype is medium-sized. The chain combines TRBV9 with TRBJ1-1; the D is unclear. Germline V gene lookup returns CDR1 SGDLS and CDR2 YYNGEE. V shed 1 base and J shed 4 bases, with 8 bases lying between them. CDR3 length: 13 residues. In DNA, the CDR3 is TGTGCCAGCAGCGTAACCCCTCGCACTGAAGCTTTCTTT. Residues: CASSVTPRTEAFF.

This clonotype was seen ten or more times. The chain combines TRBV9 with TRBJ2-5; tentative D call: TRBD2 (7 bases). In germline, CDR1 is SGDLS, CDR2 YYNGEE. CDR3 size: 13 residues. Trimming removed 7 bases from V and 1 base from J, with 11 bases in between. The CDR3 is CASGGGPQETQYF. The CDR3 DNA reads TGTGCCAGCGGGGGGGGCCCCCAAGAGACCCAGTACTTC.